One sample yielded the 25 T cell receptor beta chains listed below, sequenced in a study of cytomegalovirus exposure and HLA in healthy donors. It was with 60 Vbeta and 13 Jbeta primers that the PCR ran. The method was immunoSEQ multiplex PCR; TCRdb's version includes in-frame clones alone and lacks a portion of them. Seen here are about 120,000 clones, 50% to 65% observed once, and the top ten hold over 8%. Sample: PBMCs. Every receptor here comes from a man aged 40-49 years in good health and CMV-seropositive.

This clone has only a few counts. The chain recombines TRBV5-1 with TRBJ2-7; D not certain. The CDR3 covers 16 residues. The germline V and J ends were trimmed by 0 bases and 3 bases, with 16 bases remaining between them. In germline, CDR1 is SGHRS, CDR2 YFSETQ. The DNA for the CDR3 is TGCGCCAGCAGCTTGGGTTTTGGGCGTCTCCGCTACGAGCAGTACTTC. Protein: CASSLGFGRLRYEQYF.

In this sample, this clone turned up a few times. This chain joins TRBV5-6 and TRBJ2-2; TRBD1 is a possible D gene (5 bases). This CDR3 is 14 amino acids long. Germline lookup yields CDR1 SGHDT and CDR2 YYEEEE. V dropped 3 bases and J dropped 5 bases, with 11 bases sitting between them. The CDR3 DNA sequence: TGTGCCAGCAGCTCTCAGGGTAGGACCGGGGAGCTGTTTTTT. Protein: CASSSQGRTGELFF.

Only a few counts were recorded for this clone. A far larger clone is one nucleotide away, so this likely arose from a read error. The V gene is TRBV5-1, the J gene TRBJ2-7; 12 nucleotides line up with TRBD1. This CDR3 contains 13 residues. CDR1 and CDR2 (germline): SGHRS, YFSETQ. The V gene end was trimmed by 9 bases and the J gene end by 2 bases; junction bases not matched to a gene: 3. DNA of the CDR3: TGCGCCATCAGGGACAGGGGGCCCTACGAGCAGTACTTC. This codes for CAIRDRGPYEQYF. The complete variable domain, with remaining parts taken from reference TRBV5-1 and TRBJ2-7, reads KAGVTQTPRYLIKTRGQQVTLSCSPISGHRSVSWYQQTPGQGLQFLFEYFSETQRNKGNFPGRFSGRQFSNSRSEMNVSTLELGDSALYLCAIRDRGPYEQYFGPGTRLTVT.

The V call is TRBV19, the J call TRBJ2-1; maybe TRBD2 (5 bases). The CDR3 loop spans 15 amino acids. V was pared by 5 bases and J by 0 bases, with 11 bases between. Germline assignment: CDR1 LNHDA and CDR2 SQIVND (reference sequence). CDR3: CASSSGSGSYNEQFF. CDR3 DNA: TGTGCCAGTAGTTCGGGGAGCGGCTCCTACAATGAGCAGTTCTTC.

This clone showed up just once. J is TRBJ1-2 and V is TRBV7-9; D uncertain. The V and J ends lost 1 base and 4 bases respectively, with 10 bases between them. CDR1 is SEHNR and CDR2 is FQNEAQ in the germline V gene (reference sequence). The CDR3 length is 14 residues. The CDR3 region is CASSLVEDFYGYTF. CDR3 nucleotide sequence: TGTGCCAGCAGCTTAGTGGAGGACTTCTATGGCTACACCTTC.

This clone was counted a few times. A read error may produce the germline difference seen at one junction end. The chain combines TRBV7-9 with TRBJ2-1; D may be TRBD2 (6 bases). The CDR3 has 12 residues. Germline CDR1 SEHNR, CDR2 FQNEAQ (reference sequence). The DNA of the CDR3 is TGTTCCAGCAGCTTAGAGGAGGGTGAGCAGTTCTTC. Its translation: CSSSLEEGEQFF.

This sequence joins TRBV5-8 and TRBJ2-3; D might be TRBD2 (5 bases). The CDR3 extends over 15 amino acids. V was trimmed by 5 bases and J by 0 bases, leaving 13 bases between them. Germline V lookup: CDR1 SGHTS, CDR2 YDEGEE. The CDR3 coding sequence is TGTGCCAGCAGGAAACATGGACTGAGCACAGATACGCAGTATTTT. Amino acids: CASRKHGLSTDTQYF.

The rearrangement joins TRBV5-1 to TRBJ1-4, with D possibly being TRBD1 (6 bases). Trimming removed 4 bases at V and 3 bases at J, with 10 bases between. This CDR3 is built from 14 residues. CDR1 SGHRS and CDR2 YFSETQ come from the germline V gene. The CDR3 region has the DNA TGCGCCAGCAGCCCCGGACAGCCTAATGAAAAACTGTTTTTT. Translated, it gives CASSPGQPNEKLFF.

This chain links TRBV28 with TRBJ2-1, with TRBD2 matching 8 bases. V was pared by 8 bases and J by 7 bases, with 16 bases of the junction left unmatched. The CDR3 sequence is 16 residues long. Germline V gene sequence: CDR1 MDHEN, CDR2 SYDVKM. This CDR3 reads CASQGGSGISGNEQFF. The CDR3 DNA is TGTGCCAGCCAGGGTGGTAGCGGGATTTCTGGGAATGAGCAGTTCTTC.

There are a few counts of this clone. The chain links TRBV11-2 to TRBJ1-1; perhaps TRBD1 as D (6 bases). CDR3 length: 14 amino acids. V was shortened by 1 base and J by 5 bases, with 11 bases between the two germline ends. Per germline, CDR1 SGHAT and CDR2 FQNNGV. The CDR3 spells CASSLATGLTEAFF. The CDR3 coding sequence is TGTGCCAGCAGCTTAGCAACAGGGTTAACTGAAGCTTTCTTT.

There are a few counts of this clone. V is TRBV27 and J is TRBJ1-2, with 9 bases that match TRBD1. Germline V CDR1 and CDR2: MNHEY, SMNVEV (reference sequence). Germline trimming cut 5 bases from V and 5 bases from J; bases unmatched to any gene: 6. This CDR3 has 14 residues. DNA of the CDR3: TGTGCCAGCAGTCGCCTACAGGGGGCGTATGGCTACACCTTC. This sequence encodes CASSRLQGAYGYTF.

Only a few counts were recorded for this clone. The chain joins TRBV11-2 to TRBJ1-6, with 8 bases fitting TRBD1. With V trimmed by 3 bases and J by 9 bases, 7 bases remained unmatched. Germline V gene sequence: CDR1 SGHAT, CDR2 FQNNGV. This CDR3 contains 15 residues. DNA for the CDR3: TGTGCCAGCAGCTTCCTTCCAGGGGGCGGTTCACCCCTCCACTTT. Translated, it gives CASSFLPGGGSPLHF.

The chain recombines TRBV4-1 with TRBJ2-1; possibly TRBD2 for D (5 bases). The ends were cut back, 3 bases at V and 8 bases at J, with 23 bases in the middle. Germline V gene lookup returns CDR1 MGHRA and CDR2 YSYEKL. The CDR3 has 17 amino acids. The CDR3 DNA reads TGCGCCAGCAGCCACGCCGGACGGGGTATTTCTAGCCATGAGCAGTTCTTC. It specifies CASSHAGRGISSHEQFF.

This clone was observed a few times. The chain recombines TRBV29-1 with TRBJ2-2; no clear D. The germline gives CDR1 SQVTM, CDR2 ANQGSEA. The CDR3 length is 11 residues. Trimming stripped 7 bases from V and 3 bases from J, with 6 bases between. The CDR3 reads CSGQDTGELFF. The CDR3 DNA reads TGCAGCGGCCAGGACACCGGGGAGCTGTTTTTT.

The table lists this clone with a few counts. The chain couples TRBV11-3 to TRBJ1-1; maybe TRBD1 (6 bases). Germline CDR1 SGHNT, CDR2 YENEEA. This CDR3 region has 14 residues. Deletions cut 2 bases from V and 1 base from J, with 8 bases between. As DNA, the CDR3 is TGTGCCAGCAGCTTAATGGGACAGAACACTGAAGCTTTCTTT. It encodes CASSLMGQNTEAFF.

The chain carries TRBV30 and TRBJ1-1; 10 bases match TRBD1. Unmatched junction bases numbered 4, after V lost 5 bases and J lost 4 bases. The CDR3 covers 13 residues. Germline V gene lookup returns CDR1 GTSNPN and CDR2 SVGIG (reference sequence). The CDR3 DNA is TGTGCCTGGGGGGGACAGGGGATCACTGAAGCTTTCTTT. It is translated as CAWGGQGITEAFF.

V usage is TRBV6-5 and J usage is TRBJ2-1; D not certain. This CDR3 contains 15 residues. In germline, CDR1 is MNHEY, CDR2 SVGAGI. Written as DNA, the CDR3 is TGTGGCAGTCGCCCGACTTTTAGCTCCTACAATGAGCAGTTCTTC. It translates to CGSRPTFSSYNEQFF.

This rearrangement joins TRBV30 to TRBJ2-5; D is possibly TRBD2 (6 bases). The germline gives CDR1 GTSNPN, CDR2 SVGIG (reference sequence). The CDR3 spans 14 residues. Trimming left V 5 bases short and J 1 base short, with 14 bases between. The CDR3: CAWGGGGSQETQYF. CDR3 sequence (DNA): TGTGCCTGGGGGGGTGGGGGGTCCCAAGAGACCCAGTACTTC.

The chain has TRBV5-4 and TRBJ1-4; 8 bases are shared with TRBD1. The V gene's germline CDR1 is SGHNT and CDR2 YYREEE (reference sequence). This CDR3 has 14 residues. The J segment lost 7 bases and the V segment lost 0 bases, leaving 2 bases of the junction unmatched. Here the CDR3 reads CASSLAQGGEKLFF. The CDR3 bases are TGTGCCAGCAGCTTGGCACAGGGGGGTGAAAAACTGTTTTTT.

The chain uses TRBV19 and TRBJ1-4; TRBD1 might be the D (6 bases). CDR3 length: 14 residues. Trimming shortened V by 7 bases and J by 0 bases, and 9 bases separated the two germline ends. Germline CDR1 reads LNHDA; CDR2 reads SQIVND (reference sequence). The CDR3: CASMGAATNEKLFF. Written as DNA, the CDR3 is TGTGCCAGTATGGGGGCAGCAACTAATGAAAAACTGTTTTTT.

This clone was picked up a small number of times. The chain employs TRBV19 and TRBJ1-4; 7 positions agree with TRBD1. J gave up 3 bases and V 2 bases, and 0 bases lay outside the gene matches. The CDR3 totals 14 residues. From germline, CDR1 is LNHDA and CDR2 SQIVND (reference sequence). The CDR3 reads CASSITGANEKLFF. CDR3 nucleotide sequence: TGTGCCAGTAGTATAACAGGGGCTAATGAAAAACTGTTTTTT.

The table lists this clone with a few counts. The V and J genes are TRBV7-2 and TRBJ2-5; the D gene is possibly TRBD2 (7 bases). CDR1 and CDR2 (germline): SGHTA, FQGNSA. This CDR3 has 14 residues. Between the trimmed V and J ends, which lost 5 bases and 4 bases, there was a span of 14 bases. The CDR3 loop reads CASSQGGGGETQYF. The CDR3 DNA reads TGTGCCAGCAGCCAAGGGGGAGGGGGAGAGACCCAGTACTTC.

This chain uses TRBV29-1 with TRBJ2-7; TRBD2 matches at 8 bases. The germline CDR1 and CDR2 sequences are SQVTM and ANQGSEA. After removal of 2 bases from V and 0 bases from J, the junction contained 3 bases not matched to a gene. The length of the CDR3 is 14 residues. The CDR3 DNA is TGCAGCGTTGAACGTCTAGCGGGCTCCTACGAGCAGTACTTC. This gives the protein CSVERLAGSYEQYF.

The sample holds a few counts of this clone. This chain joins TRBV4-2 and TRBJ2-7, with D tentatively TRBD1 (8 bases). CDR1 is LGHNA and CDR2 is YNFKEQ in the germline V gene. This CDR3 has 16 residues. Trimming took 0 bases from V and 2 from J, leaving 14 bases between them. The chain's CDR3 is CASSQEITGGAYEQYF. The CDR3 region has the DNA TGTGCCAGCAGCCAAGAAATAACAGGGGGGGCCTACGAGCAGTACTTC.

This CDR3 reads CASSLDLAGGGETQYF. CDR3 DNA: TGCGCCAGCAGCTTGGATCTAGCGGGGGGTGGGGAGACCCAGTACTTC. The chain combines TRBV5-1 with TRBJ2-5; TRBD2 agrees at 11 bases. The CDR3 consists of 16 residues. The J segment lost 5 bases and the V segment lost 0 bases, leaving 6 bases of the junction unmatched. Per germline, CDR1 SGHRS and CDR2 YFSETQ.